A selection of T cell receptor beta chains follows, all from one sample in a study of cytomegalovirus exposure and HLA in healthy donors. Clones were sequenced by immunoSEQ multiplex PCR, and TCRdb holds only the in-frame ones, with some missing. Of around 110,000 clones listed, 75% are singletons. Sequenced material: PBMCs. Receptors originate from a male donor in good health and CMV-seropositive. Both conserved end residues are part of each CDR3. Each record gives: J gene, D gene, V gene, CDR3 length, clone size, CDR3 DNA, CDR3 protein. A D gene is named only where the DNA matches it firmly. The listing skips clone size in some rows; elsewhere it reads once, few, many or a size class.

>TRBJ1-5|NA|TRBV30|14|few
TGTGCCTGGAGTGTCGGTTTTAAAAATCAGCCCCAGCATTTT
CAWSVGFKNQPQHF
>TRBJ1-1|TRBD1|TRBV9|15|NA
TGTGCCAGCAGCCCCCAAGGACAGGGAGGGACTGAAGCTTTCTTT
CASSPQGQGGTEAFF
>TRBJ1-3|NA|TRBV28|14|once
TGTGCCAGCAGTTTAGTCAGCTCTGGAAACACCATATATTTT
CASSLVSSGNTIYF
>TRBJ2-7|NA|TRBV5-7|18|NA
TGTGCCAGCAGCTCCCCTGAGGGGGGGCCGTCCCCAGCCTACGAGCAGTGCTTC
CASSSPEGGPSPAYEQCF
>TRBJ2-5|NA|TRBV19|16|NA
TGTGCCAGTAGTATAAGCGGGCGGGGGCGCCAAGAGACCCAGTACTTC
CASSISGRGRQETQYF
>TRBJ2-7|TRBD2|TRBV9|16|NA
TGTGCCAGCAGCGGGAGCCCCCTAGCGGGGGTCTCCGAGCAGTACTTC
CASSGSPLAGVSEQYF
>TRBJ2-1|NA|TRBV19|17|once
TGTGCCAGTAGTCTCGGGACATCCTTTAGCTCCTACAATGAGCAGTTCTTC
CASSLGTSFSSYNEQFF
>TRBJ2-7|TRBD1|TRBV4-3|18|NA
TGCGCCAGCAGCCAAGATCAATCCGGGACAGGGTACTTCTACGAGCAGTACTTC
CASSQDQSGTGYFYEQYF
>TRBJ1-4|TRBD1|TRBV6-6|15|few
TGTGCCAGCGCAGGGGGTGATAGGGGCCAGCGAAAACTGTTTTTT
CASAGGDRGQRKLFF
>TRBJ2-3|NA|TRBV6-4|14|NA
TGTGCCAGCAGCTTAAGGGGGAGCACAGATACGCAGTATTTT
CASSLRGSTDTQYF
>TRBJ2-7|NA|TRBV11-2|14|few
TGTGCCAGCAGCTTAGTTACGGGAGCCTACGAGCAGTACTTC
CASSLVTGAYEQYF
>TRBJ2-7|NA|TRBV4-2|16|once
TGTGCCAGCAGCCCCCTTACAGGCAGGTCCTCCTACGAGCAGTACTTC
CASSPLTGRSSYEQYF
>TRBJ1-4|NA|TRBV7-6|16|NA
TGTGCCAGCAGCCCCCAGTCGGCGGCAACTAATGAAAAACTGTTTTTT
CASSPQSAATNEKLFF